This T cell receptor beta chain was identified during a study of blood T cell repertoires in COVID-19. Study overall: Specimens from acute and convalescent COVID-19 originated in the United States, Italy and Spain.

Original processing notes: Reference gene primers were amplified, and this amplification served to estimate nucleated cell counts. Sequencing used immunoSEQ multiplex PCR; TCRdb keeps in-frame clones, though not all of them. V and J calls and clone size come straight from that table; D and trimming were deduced from the DNA. This table has roughly 290,000 clones, 70% to 90% appearing once. Germline CDR1 is MDHEN and CDR2 is SYDVKM. The V gene end was trimmed by 6 bases and the J gene end by 2 bases; junction bases not matched to a gene: 3. This CDR3 contains 14 residues. Clinical history reported by participants formed the basis on which cohorts were assigned. Donors in Cohort 3 counted as recovered after two negative PCRs, clearance, or symptom resolution.

The receptor was isolated from a woman aged 25-40 years who had recovered from COVID-19. Sequenced material: PBMCs or T cells enriched from blood (not recorded which). V is TRBV28 and J is TRBJ2-7; TRBD1 agrees at 11 bases. CDR3 DNA: TGTGCCAGCAGGGGGACAGGGGGTCCCTACGAGCAGTACTTC. Translated: CASRGTGGPYEQYF.